The T cell receptor (beta chain) described here comes from a study of graft-versus-host responses after intestinal transplantation. With regard to this clone: Its target is not known.

Findings and caveats of the study: The presence of high graft-versus-host to host-versus-graft clonal ratios in allografts characterized patients with graft-donor T cell macrochimerism.

Only in-frame clones appear in the TCRdb table, and some are missing; sequencing was by immunoSEQ multiplex PCR. The table records some 69,000 clones, roughly 92% of them present only once. The CDR3 covers 15 residues. Germline CDR1 SGHDN, CDR2 FVKESK. V was trimmed by 3 bases and J by 1 base, leaving 12 bases between them. The clonotype was recovered from a human patient who received an intestinal transplant, so some T cells may come from the graft donor. The material was bone marrow, obtained less than 750 days after intestinal transplantation. This chain links TRBV14 with TRBJ1-1; D uncertain. CDR3 in amino acids: CASSHRVLGNTEAFF. CDR3 sequence (DNA): TGTGCCAGCAGCCATAGAGTTCTGGGGAACACTGAAGCTTTCTTT.